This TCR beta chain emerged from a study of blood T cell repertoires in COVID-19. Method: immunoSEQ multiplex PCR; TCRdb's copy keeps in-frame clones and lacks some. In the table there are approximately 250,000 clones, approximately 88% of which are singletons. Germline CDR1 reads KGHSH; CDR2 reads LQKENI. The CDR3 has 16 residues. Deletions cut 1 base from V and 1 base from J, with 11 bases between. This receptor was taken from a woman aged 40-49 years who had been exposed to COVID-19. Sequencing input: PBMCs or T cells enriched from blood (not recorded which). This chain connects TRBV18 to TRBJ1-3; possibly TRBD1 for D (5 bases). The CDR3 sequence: CASSPRSGDSGNTIYF. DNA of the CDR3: TGTGCCAGCTCACCACGGTCGGGGGATTCTGGAAACACCATATATTTT.